Included here is one T cell receptor (beta chain) sequence, with context. The CDR3 contains 13 residues. V was shortened by 0 bases and J by 7 bases, with 7 bases between the two germline ends. The germline V gene has CDR1 LNHDA and CDR2 SQIVND (reference sequence). The data belong to a study of blood T cell repertoires in COVID-19. Study context: The analysed material was cDNA or gDNA that came from T cells, B-cell-depleted T cells, or PBMCs.

Methods used by the authors: Nucleated cell number was recorded as an estimate derived from reference gene primer amplification. Produced via immunoSEQ multiplex PCR; TCRdb's table is partial and in-frame only. V and J calls plus clone size are reproduced from that table; the DNA served to infer D and trimming. The sample lists around 250,000 clones, around four fifths occurring once. The clonotype was recovered from an elderly man with acute or convalescent COVID-19. What was sequenced was peripheral blood. V and J are TRBV19 and TRBJ1-5; the D is unclear. The CDR3 here is CASSIDWAQPQHF. The DNA of the CDR3 is TGTGCCAGTAGTATAGATTGGGCACAGCCCCAGCATTTT. Complete variable domain (other parts from reference TRBV19 and TRBJ1-5): DGGITQSPKYLFRKEGQNVTLSCEQNLNHDAMYWYRQDPGQGLRLIYYSQIVNDFQKGDIAEGYSVSREKKESFPLTVTSAQKNPTAFYLCASSIDWAQPQHFGDGTRLSIL.